This T cell receptor (beta chain) stems from a study of blood T cell repertoires in COVID-19. Study-wide background: Specimens from acute and convalescent COVID-19 originated in the United States, Italy and Spain. From T cells, B-cell-depleted T cells, or PBMCs came the material, which was cDNA or gDNA.

Authors' methods: Researchers report that nucleated cell counts were estimated from reference gene primer amplification. Measured with immunoSEQ multiplex PCR; TCRdb has only the in-frame clones, and not every one. For V, J and clone size, that table is used; D and trimming come from the DNA. The table includes some 260,000 clones, approximately 85% detected once. CDR3 length: 16 amino acids. Trimming left V 3 bases short and J 2 bases short, with 14 bases between. Germline CDR1 LNHDA, CDR2 SQIVND (reference sequence). This chain links TRBV19 with TRBJ1-5; D may be TRBD1 (6 bases). The sequencing sample was made of peripheral blood. The sequence was obtained from a woman aged 25 to 39 with acute or convalescent COVID-19. The CDR3 DNA is TGTGCCAGTAGTATTCCAGGGGTTTTTGGCAATCAGCCCCAGCATTTT. This translates into CASSIPGVFGNQPQHF.